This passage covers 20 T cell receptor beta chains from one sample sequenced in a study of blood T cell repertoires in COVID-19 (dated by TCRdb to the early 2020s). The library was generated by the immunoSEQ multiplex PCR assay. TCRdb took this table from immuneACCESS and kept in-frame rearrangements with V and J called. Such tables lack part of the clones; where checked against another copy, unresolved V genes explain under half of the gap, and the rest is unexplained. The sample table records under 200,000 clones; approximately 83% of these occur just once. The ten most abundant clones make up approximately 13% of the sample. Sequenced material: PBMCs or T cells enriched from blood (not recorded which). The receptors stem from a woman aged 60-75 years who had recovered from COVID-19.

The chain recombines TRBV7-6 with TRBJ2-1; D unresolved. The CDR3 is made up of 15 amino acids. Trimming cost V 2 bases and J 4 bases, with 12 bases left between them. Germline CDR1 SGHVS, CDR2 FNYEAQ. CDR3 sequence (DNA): TGTGCCAGCAGCTTAACCCGGATGACTTACAATGAGCAGTTCTTC. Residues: CASSLTRMTYNEQFF.

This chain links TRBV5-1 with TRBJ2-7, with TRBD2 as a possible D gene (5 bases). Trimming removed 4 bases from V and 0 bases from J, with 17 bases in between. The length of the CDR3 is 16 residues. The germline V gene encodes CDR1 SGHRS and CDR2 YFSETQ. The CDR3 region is CASSLNSASGSYEQYF. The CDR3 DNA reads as TGCGCCAGCAGCCTAAATAGCGCATCTGGCTCCTACGAGCAGTACTTC.

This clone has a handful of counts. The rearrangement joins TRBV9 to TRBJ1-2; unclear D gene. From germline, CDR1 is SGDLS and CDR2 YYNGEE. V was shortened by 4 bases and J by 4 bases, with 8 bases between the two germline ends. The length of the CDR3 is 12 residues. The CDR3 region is CASSTWSYGYTF. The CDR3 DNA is TGTGCCAGCAGCACTTGGTCCTATGGCTACACCTTC.

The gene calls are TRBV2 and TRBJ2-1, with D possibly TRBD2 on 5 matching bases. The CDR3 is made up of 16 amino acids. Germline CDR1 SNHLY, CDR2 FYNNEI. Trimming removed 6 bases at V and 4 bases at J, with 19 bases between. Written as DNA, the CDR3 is TGTGCCAGCAGAGAGGGAGCGGCCCTCCGGTACAATGAGCAGTTCTTC. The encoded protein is CASREGAALRYNEQFF.

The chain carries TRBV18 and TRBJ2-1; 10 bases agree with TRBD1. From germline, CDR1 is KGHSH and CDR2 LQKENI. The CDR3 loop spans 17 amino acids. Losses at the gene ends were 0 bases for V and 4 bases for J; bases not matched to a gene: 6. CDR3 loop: CASSPPFGTGEYNEQFF. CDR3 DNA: TGTGCCAGCTCACCACCCTTCGGGACAGGGGAATACAATGAGCAGTTCTTC. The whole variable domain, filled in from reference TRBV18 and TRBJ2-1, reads NAGVMQNPRHLVRRRGQEARLRCSPMKGHSHVYWYRQLPEEGLKFMVYLQKENIIDESGMPKERFSAEFPKEGPSILRIQQVVRGDSAAYFCASSPPFGTGEYNEQFFGPGTRLTVL.

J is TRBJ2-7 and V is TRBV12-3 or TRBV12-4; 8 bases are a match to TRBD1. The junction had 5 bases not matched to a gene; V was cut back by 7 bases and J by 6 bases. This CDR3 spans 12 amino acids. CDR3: CASTQTGAEQYF. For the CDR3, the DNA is TGTGCCAGCACCCAGACAGGGGCCGAGCAGTACTTC.

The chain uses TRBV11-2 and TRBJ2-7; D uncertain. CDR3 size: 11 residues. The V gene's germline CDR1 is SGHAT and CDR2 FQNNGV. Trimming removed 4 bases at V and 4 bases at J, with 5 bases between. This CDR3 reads CASSSLYEQYF. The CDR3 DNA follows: TGTGCCAGCAGCTCCCTATACGAGCAGTACTTC.

Written as DNA, the CDR3 is TGTGCCAGCAGCTTGTTGGAGGGCTCCGGCAATCAGCCCCAGCATTTT. The encoded protein is CASSLLEGSGNQPQHF. This sequence joins TRBV7-8 and TRBJ1-5; no firm D call. CDR3 length: 16 amino acids. The V gene's germline CDR1 is SGHVS and CDR2 FQNEAQ. V lost 3 bases to trimming and J lost 2 bases, with 14 bases between them.

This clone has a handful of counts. The CDR3 loop is CASRPGYRAFYGYTF. The DNA of the CDR3 is TGTGCCAGCAGACCAGGGTACCGGGCTTTTTATGGCTACACCTTC. The chain is built from TRBV6-5 and TRBJ1-2; D is possibly TRBD1 (5 bases). The CDR3 runs 15 residues. With 6 bases removed from V and 5 bases from J, the gap between germline ends came to 19 bases. CDR1 MNHEY and CDR2 SVGAGI come from the germline V gene.

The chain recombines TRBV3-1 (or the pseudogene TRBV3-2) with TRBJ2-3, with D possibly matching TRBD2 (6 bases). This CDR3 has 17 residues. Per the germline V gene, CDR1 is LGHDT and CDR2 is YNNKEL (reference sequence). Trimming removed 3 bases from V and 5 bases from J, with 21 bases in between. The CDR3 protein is CASSQLVGEGGKDTQYF. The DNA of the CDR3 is TGTGCCAGCAGCCAGCTAGTGGGAGAGGGAGGAAAAGATACGCAGTATTTT.

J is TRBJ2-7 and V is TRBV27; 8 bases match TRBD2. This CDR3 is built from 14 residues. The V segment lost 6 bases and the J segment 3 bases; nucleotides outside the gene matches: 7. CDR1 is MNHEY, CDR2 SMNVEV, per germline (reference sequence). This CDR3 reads CASRLSGSLYEQYF. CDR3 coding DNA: TGTGCCAGCAGACTCAGCGGGAGTCTCTACGAGCAGTACTTC.

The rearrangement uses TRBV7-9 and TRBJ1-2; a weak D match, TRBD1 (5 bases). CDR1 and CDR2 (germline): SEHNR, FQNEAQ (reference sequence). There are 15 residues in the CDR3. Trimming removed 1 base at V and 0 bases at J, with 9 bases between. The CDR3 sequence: CASSLDWGANYGYTF. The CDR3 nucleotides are TGTGCCAGCAGCTTAGACTGGGGGGCTAACTATGGCTACACCTTC.

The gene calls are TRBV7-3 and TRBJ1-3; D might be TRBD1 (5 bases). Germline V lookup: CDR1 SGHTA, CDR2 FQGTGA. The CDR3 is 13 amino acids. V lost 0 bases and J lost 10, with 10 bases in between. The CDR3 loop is CASSLTVGGTIYF. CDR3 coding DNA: TGTGCCAGCAGCTTAACTGTCGGGGGTACCATATATTTT.

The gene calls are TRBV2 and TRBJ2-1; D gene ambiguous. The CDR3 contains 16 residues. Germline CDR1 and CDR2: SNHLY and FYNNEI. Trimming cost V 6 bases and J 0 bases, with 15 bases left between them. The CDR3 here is CASRRMELNSYNEQFF. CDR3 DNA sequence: TGTGCCAGCAGGCGAATGGAGTTAAACTCCTACAATGAGCAGTTCTTC.

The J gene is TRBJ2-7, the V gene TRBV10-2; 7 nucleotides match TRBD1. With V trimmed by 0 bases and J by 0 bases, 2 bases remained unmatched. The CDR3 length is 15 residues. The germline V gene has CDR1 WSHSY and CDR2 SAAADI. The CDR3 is CASSESTGYSYEQYF. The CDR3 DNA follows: TGCGCCAGCAGTGAGTCGACAGGGTACTCCTACGAGCAGTACTTC.

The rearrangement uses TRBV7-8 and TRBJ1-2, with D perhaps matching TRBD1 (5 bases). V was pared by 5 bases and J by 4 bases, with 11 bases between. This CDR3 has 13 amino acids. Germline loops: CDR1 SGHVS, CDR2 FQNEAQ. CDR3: CASSRTGPYGYTF. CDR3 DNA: TGTGCCAGCAGCCGTACAGGACCCTATGGCTACACCTTC.

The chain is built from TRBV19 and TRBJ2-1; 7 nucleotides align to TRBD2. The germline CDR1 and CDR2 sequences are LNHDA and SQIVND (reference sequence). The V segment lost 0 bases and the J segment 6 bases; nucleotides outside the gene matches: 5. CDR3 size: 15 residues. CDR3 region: CASSIDGEGFNEQFF. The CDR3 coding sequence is TGTGCCAGTAGTATAGATGGGGAGGGTTTCAATGAGCAGTTCTTC.

The DNA of the CDR3 is TGCGCCAGCAGCTACGGGTTCGCGCGGGGTATGTACGAGCAGTACTTC. This translates into CASSYGFARGMYEQYF. The chain links TRBV5-1 to TRBJ2-7; a possible D gene is TRBD2 (6 bases). The CDR3 runs to 16 residues. In germline, CDR1 is SGHRS, CDR2 YFSETQ. V lost 3 bases and J lost 4, with 20 bases in between.

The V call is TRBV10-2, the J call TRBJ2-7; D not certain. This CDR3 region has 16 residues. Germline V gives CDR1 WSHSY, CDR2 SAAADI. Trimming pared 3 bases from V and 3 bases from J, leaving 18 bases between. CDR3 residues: CASSDQSVRIHYEQYF. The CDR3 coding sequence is TGCGCCAGCAGTGACCAGTCAGTTCGTATTCACTACGAGCAGTACTTC.

This CDR3 reads CSASPLAAGIDNEQFF. The CDR3 coding sequence is TGCAGTGCTAGTCCCCTAGCGGCAGGAATTGACAATGAGCAGTTCTTC. V usage is TRBV20-1 and J usage is TRBJ2-1; 7 positions match TRBD2. Germline-derived CDR1 and CDR2 are DFQATT and SNEGSKA (reference sequence). CDR3 size: 16 residues. J gave up 5 bases and V 3 bases, and 13 bases lay outside the gene matches.